Described below is a single TCR beta chain sequence and its context. What this receptor recognizes is not known. Base qualities are not provided; no much larger clone lies one nucleotide away. TCRbeta CDR3 regions were amplified from genomic DNA by means of the immunoSEQ Assay, a bias-controlled multiplex PCR. The paper's data handling went like this. Within the assay, amplification of reference gene primers was used to estimate how many nucleated cells each sample contained. To quantify the absolute abundance of each unique TCRbeta CDR3 rearrangement, sequence reads were collapsed and filtered. For each sample, productive Simpson clonality was calculated by taking the square root of Simpson's diversity index across productive rearrangements. TCRdb retrieved this table from immuneACCESS and kept in-frame rearrangements only. Not all clones are present; in checked studies, unresolved V genes account for under half, and no reason is known for the remainder. V and J calls and clone size come straight from that table; D and trimming were deduced from the DNA. The sample includes tens of thousands of clones, with less than 95% observed a single time. The top ten clones comprise less than 3.5% of the sample.

The CDR3 numbers 15 residues from cysteine through phenylalanine. Only the CDR3 part of the read is kept: 45 bases, read in frame from the first base. Clipping removes 0 bases from V and 10 bases from J, with 10 as the unmatched junction base count. From a lookup of the germline V gene, CDR1 and CDR2 are SGDLS and YYNGEE. These data originate in a study of blood T cell repertoires in COVID-19 (dated by TCRdb to the early 2020s). The study in broad terms: Samples covering the acute and convalescent phases of COVID-19 were provided by collaborators in the United States, Italy and Spain. The material from the prospective study consisted of cDNA or gDNA derived from T cells, B-cell-depleted T cells, or PBMCs. The dataset comprised deeply sampled blood TCRbeta repertoires from subjects exposed to, actively infected with, or recovered from COVID-19. The repertoires were released in a freely available public database intended as a resource for research on the immune response to SARS-CoV-2. The samples were drawn from two sources: the first 160 participants of the ongoing ImmuneRACE study, and 1,254 subjects contributed by 6 global collaborators. Sample metadata almost always included a de-identified subject ID, COVID-19 status, age in years and sex. HLA class I and class II types, where available, came from metadata supplied by the sample provider rather than from assay-based typing. Beyond this particular receptor, the publication reports: How much clinical and demographic metadata was included differed by source and by participant, and the metadata was provided uncurated.

Collaborating institutions collected whole blood in K2EDTA tubes following their own protocols. For TCRbeta analysis, collaborators shipped samples in one of three forms: frozen whole blood, isolated PBMCs, or DNA extracted from either of those sample types. The sequence links TRBV9 to TRBJ2-1, with 7 middle bases fitting TRBD2. This receptor was taken from a man aged 65-85 years with acute or convalescent COVID-19. Sample: peripheral blood. The CDR3 amino acid sequence is: CASSVATSSGEEQFF. The sequence in DNA is TGTGCCAGCAGCGTAGCTACGTCTAGCGGTGAGGAGCAGTTCTTC. Here the CDR3 is joined to the reference TRBV9 and TRBJ2-1 genes, and the full variable domain is: DSGVTQTPKHLITATGQRVTLRCSPRSGDLSVYWYQQSLDQGLQFLIQYYNGEERAKGNILERFSAQQFPDLHSELNLSSLELGDSALYFCASSVATSSGEEQFFGPGTRLTVL.